The rows below give T cell receptor beta chains drawn from one sample of a study of T cells in Graves' hyperthyroidism and ophthalmopathy. TCRdb re-analysed the multiplex PCR reads in MiXCR, keeping a single row per CDR3 protein. In the table there are hundreds of thousands of distinct CDR3 sequences, about 15% of which are singletons. Sequenced: blood. These receptor sequences come from a woman between 18 and 30 years old with Graves' ophthalmopathy. The CDR3 runs from the conserved cysteine through the conserved F or W. The D gene is left open where the match is weak. The size entry is marked missing in some rows and otherwise reads once, few, many or a size class.

TRBJ1-1 TRBV7-9 NA many TGTGCCAGCAGCTCGACATCCGAAGCTTTCTTT CASSSTSEAFF
TRBJ2-3 TRBV12-3/TRBV12-4 NA many TGTGCCAGCAGCCCAGGGAATTTAGGGACAGATACGCAGTATTTT CASSPGNLGTDTQYF
TRBJ2-1 TRBV11-3 NA many TGTGCCAGCAGCTTATTAGCGCGATCAGTGGAGCAGTTCTTC CASSLLARSVEQFF
TRBJ2-3 TRBV27 TRBD2 many TGTGCCAGCAGTCGCACCCGCACTAGCGGGAGGGGGGGTACGCAGTATTTT CASSRTRTSGRGGTQYF
TRBJ1-2 TRBV5-4 TRBD1 many TGTGCCAGCAGCTTTACCCCCGGGACAGAGTACCCCTCCTATGGCTACACCTTC CASSFTPGTEYPSYGYTF
TRBJ2-7 TRBV28 TRBD2 NA TGTGCCAGCAGTTTATCAGCGGGGGGGCAGACCTCCTACGAGCAGTACTTC CASSLSAGGQTSYEQYF
TRBJ2-5 TRBV7-9 TRBD2 many TGTGCCAGCAGCTTATTATTAGCGGGGTGGGAGACCCAGTACTTC CASSLLLAGWETQYF
TRBJ1-1 TRBV10-3 NA many TGTGCCATCAGTGAGTCCCGGGGCAGCACTGAAGCTTTCTTT CAISESRGSTEAFF
TRBJ2-1 TRBV28 NA many TGTGCCAGCAGTACAGACCCGGGCAATGAGCAGTTCTTC CASSTDPGNEQFF
TRBJ1-2 TRBV20-1 NA many TGCAGTGCTAGAGATCCCGGTGGCTATGGCTACACCTTC CSARDPGGYGYTF
TRBJ1-1 TRBV5-1 NA few TGCGCCAGCAGCTTGACAGACACTGAAGCTTTCTTT CASSLTDTEAFF
TRBJ2-5 TRBV28 NA many TGTGCCAGCAGACACTTCGGAGGGAGGGAGACCCAGTACTTC CASRHFGGRETQYF
TRBJ1-1 TRBV29-1 TRBD1 many TGCAGCACGAAATCCGGGACAGGGATGAACACTGAAGCTTTCTTT CSTKSGTGMNTEAFF
TRBJ2-5 TRBV12-3/TRBV12-4 NA NA TGTGCCAGCAGTTTTGGCAGGGGTGGAGAGACCCAGTACTTC CASSFGRGGETQYF
TRBJ2-2 TRBV2 TRBD1 many TGTGCCAGCAACCCAGGGGGAGTCGGCGGGGAGCTGTTTTTT CASNPGGVGGELFF
TRBJ2-5 TRBV28 NA many TGTGCCAGCACTACGGGTTTAGAGACCCAGTACTTC CASTTGLETQYF
TRBJ2-2 TRBV7-9 NA many TGTGCCAGCAGTTTAGGGGGGGCCTTCCAAGCCGGGGAGCTGTTTTTT CASSLGGAFQAGELFF
TRBJ2-1 TRBV30 TRBD2 many TGTGCCTGGACTAGCGGGGGGGCCAATGAGCAGTTCTTC CAWTSGGANEQFF
TRBJ2-1 TRBV11-3 NA NA TGTGCCAGCAGCTTAGATCAGGGAACCTACAATGAGCAGTTCTTC CASSLDQGTYNEQFF
TRBJ2-1 TRBV30 NA many TGTGCCTGGGCATGGGGATCCTCCTACAATGAGCAGTTCTTC CAWAWGSSYNEQFF
TRBJ2-1 TRBV19 TRBD2 NA TGTGCCAGTAGTTCGACTAGCGGGGGGGCTAAGTTCTTC CASSSTSGGAKFF
TRBJ2-1 TRBV12-3/TRBV12-4 NA many TGTGCCAGCATGGTGGGACGGTTTTCCTACAATGAGCAGTTCTTC CASMVGRFSYNEQFF
TRBJ1-2 TRBV6-6 TRBD1 many TGTGCCAGCAGTTACACCGGACAGGGGGCGGGCGGCTACACCTTC CASSYTGQGAGGYTF
TRBJ2-1 TRBV11-2 NA many TGTGCCAGCAGCTTTAGCGGACCCTACAATGAGCAGTTCTTC CASSFSGPYNEQFF
TRBJ2-5 TRBV27 TRBD2 many TGTGCCAGCAGTCGTAGGGGGACTAGCGGGATGGAAGAGACCCAGTACTTC CASSRRGTSGMEETQYF
TRBJ1-4 TRBV4-2 NA few TGTGCCAGCAGCCAAGAGGGGGCTACTAATGAAAAACTGTTTTTT CASSQEGATNEKLFF
TRBJ2-2 TRBV28 NA many TGTGCCAGCAGTTCGGGGGCCGGGGGCGGGGAGCTGTTTTTT CASSSGAGGGELFF
TRBJ2-7 TRBV2 TRBD2 many TGTGCCAGCATGCTAGCGGGGACCTACGAGCAGTACTTC CASMLAGTYEQYF
TRBJ2-1 TRBV12-3/TRBV12-4 TRBD2 many TGTGCCAGCAGGGAGGGACTAGCGGTCTACAATGAGCAGTTCTTC CASREGLAVYNEQFF
TRBJ2-7 TRBV20-1 TRBD2 NA TGCAGTGCTCTGACTAGCGCGGGTGTCTACGAGCAGTACTTC CSALTSAGVYEQYF
TRBJ2-1 TRBV29-1 TRBD2 NA TGCAGCGTCTGTTTGATCGGGACTAGCGGGGGGTTCATGTCCTACAATGAGCAGTTCTTC CSVCLIGTSGGFMSYNEQFF
TRBJ2-1 TRBV5-1 NA many TGCGCCAGCAGCTTGGTAGTCGGGGGCACCTACAATGAGCAGTTCTTC CASSLVVGGTYNEQFF
TRBJ1-4 TRBV7-2 NA many TGTGCCAGCAGCTTAGAATCGAGCAGATATAATGAAAAACTGTTTTTT CASSLESSRYNEKLFF
TRBJ2-2 TRBV5-5 TRBD2 NA TGTGCCAGCAGCTGGGGGACTAGGTCCCAGTACCCCCGGGAGCTGTTTTTT CASSWGTRSQYPRELFF
TRBJ1-2 TRBV3-1 NA many TGTGCCAGCAGCGCCGGGGGGGGGACGGGCTATGGCTACACCTTC CASSAGGGTGYGYTF
TRBJ2-1 TRBV29-1 TRBD2 many TGCAGCGTTGAAGCGGGAGGTATAGAGAATGAGCAGTTCTTC CSVEAGGIENEQFF
TRBJ1-2 TRBV28 NA many TGTGCCAGCAGTCGAAACGTAAGGAACAGGGTAGGCTACACCTTC CASSRNVRNRVGYTF
TRBJ1-1 TRBV29-1 NA many TGCAGCGTTGAATCATCAGGGGCCCTGAATGGAGCTTTCTTT CSVESSGALNGAFF
TRBJ1-5 TRBV27 NA many TGTGCCAGCAGTTTGGGGGGGGCAGGAAATCAGCCCCAGCATTTT CASSLGGAGNQPQHF
TRBJ1-6 TRBV12-3/TRBV12-4 NA many TGTGCCAGCAGTTCGCGTCCAGGGGATTCACCCCTCCACTTT CASSSRPGDSPLHF
TRBJ1-2 TRBV3-1 NA many TGTGCCAGCAGCGCCGCGGGGTGGAGGGGGGACTATGGCTACACCTTC CASSAAGWRGDYGYTF
TRBJ2-3 TRBV19 NA NA TGTGCCAGTAGTCGGGAGATTTCAGATACGCAGTATTTT CASSREISDTQYF
TRBJ2-1 TRBV12-3/TRBV12-4 TRBD2 many TGTGCCAGCGGCAGGGGGCTTGGGCTAGCGGGAGGTACGACTTACTACAATGAGCAGTTCTTC CASGRGLGLAGGTTYYNEQFF
TRBJ1-1 TRBV7-9 NA few TGTGCCAGCTCCCTAGGGTTGGGTGAGAACACTGAAGCTTTCTTT CASSLGLGENTEAFF
TRBJ1-1 TRBV19 NA many TGTGCCAGTAGTCACGGAGCACTATACAACACTGAAGCTTTCTTT CASSHGALYNTEAFF
TRBJ2-7 TRBV30 NA many TGTGCCTGGAGTGTACTAGGGCTAGCGCCAACCTACGAGCAGTACTTC CAWSVLGLAPTYEQYF
TRBJ2-7 TRBV7-2 NA many TGTGCCAGCAGCTTTCGAGAGAGCTCCTACGAGCAGTACTTC CASSFRESSYEQYF
TRBJ1-2 TRBV2 NA NA TGTGCCAGCAGTGAAGCTCCGGGAGCGAACTATGGCTACACCTTC CASSEAPGANYGYTF
TRBJ2-3 TRBV27 TRBD2 many TGTGCCAGCAGTTCCCCACCTTTAGCGGGGGCAAGCACAGATACGCAGTATTTT CASSSPPLAGASTDTQYF
TRBJ2-7 TRBV7-9 NA many TGTGCCAGCAGCCCATACAGGGATACCTACGAGCAGTACTTC CASSPYRDTYEQYF
TRBJ1-1 TRBV3-1 NA many TGTGCCAGCAGCCAACCCAGGCTTCCCGGGGACACTGAAGCTTTCTTT CASSQPRLPGDTEAFF
TRBJ2-3 TRBV19 NA few TGTGCCAGTAGGGGAATACGGTTAGCAGATACGCAGTATTTT CASRGIRLADTQYF
TRBJ1-1 TRBV7-2 NA few TGTGCCAGCAGCTTAGGGGGGTCGGTCACTGAAGCTTTCTTT CASSLGGSVTEAFF
TRBJ1-2 TRBV20-1 NA many TGCAGTGCTAGTTCGTCAGCCTACAACTATGGCTACACCTTC CSASSSAYNYGYTF